The 10 T cell receptor beta chains below come from one sample, sequenced in a study of blood T cell repertoires in COVID-19. Assay: immunoSEQ multiplex PCR; the TCRdb copy retains only in-frame clones and omits some. The sample holds tens of thousands of clones, more than 80% seen once. The sample comprised peripheral blood. These receptors were collected from a man aged 60-69 years with acute or convalescent COVID-19.

V and J are TRBV12-5 and TRBJ1-4; D gene ambiguous. Germline-derived CDR1 and CDR2 are LGHNT and FRNRAP. The CDR3 is 14 amino acids. The ends were cut back, 6 bases at V and 7 bases at J, with 15 bases in the middle. The CDR3 spells CASGSGSQGEKLFF. The DNA for the CDR3 is TGTGCTAGTGGCTCGGGGTCCCAAGGTGAAAAACTGTTTTTT.

As concerns this clone: The junction departs from the called germline gene at one end, perhaps through a read error. The chain employs TRBV6-1 and TRBJ1-6, with D uncertain. From germline, CDR1 is MNHNS and CDR2 SASEGT. The CDR3 runs 16 residues. CDR3 residues: CASREDGAGYNSPLHF. DNA of the CDR3: TGTGCCAGCAGGGAAGATGGAGCCGGATATAATTCACCCCTCCACTTT.

The chain links TRBV24-1 to TRBJ1-2; D possibly corresponds to TRBD1 (5 bases). The CDR3 is 13 amino acids. V dropped 4 bases and J dropped 8 bases, with 13 bases sitting between them. The germline gives CDR1 KGHDR, CDR2 SFDVKD. DNA for the CDR3: TGTGCCACCAGTGAAGGAAGCAGGGAAGGCTACACCTTC. Residues: CATSEGSREGYTF.

To note about this clone: An end of the junction differs from the germline gene, which may be a read error. The chain carries TRBV19 and TRBJ1-4, with D unclear. The CDR3 loop spans 15 amino acids. Germline loops: CDR1 LNHDA, CDR2 SQIVND (reference sequence). The chain's CDR3 is CASSIVGSPNEKLFF. Here the CDR3 DNA reads TGTGCCAGCAGTATAGTGGGGAGCCCTAATGAAAAACTGTTTTTT.

The V call is TRBV5-1, the J call TRBJ1-6; 8 nucleotides align to TRBD1. The CDR3 loop spans 16 amino acids. V gave up 4 bases and J gave up 8 bases; unmatched junction bases: 11. The V gene's germline CDR1 is SGHRS and CDR2 YFSETQ. In DNA form, the CDR3 reads TGCGCCAGCAGCCGGGACAGGACTGTCATCGATTCACCCCTCCACTTT. It specifies CASSRDRTVIDSPLHF. Full variable domain (missing parts from reference TRBV5-1 and TRBJ1-6): KAGVTQTPRYLIKTRGQQVTLSCSPISGHRSVSWYQQTPGQGLQFLFEYFSETQRNKGNFPGRFSGRQFSNSRSEMNVSTLELGDSALYLCASSRDRTVIDSPLHFGNGTRLTVT.

The rearrangement links TRBV5-1 to TRBJ1-6; no definite D call. The CDR3 loop spans 14 amino acids. The germline CDR1 and CDR2 sequences are SGHRS and YFSETQ. The V gene lost 2 bases and the J gene lost 6 bases, with 9 bases spanning the gap. Here the CDR3 reads CASSLEILNSPLHF. The DNA for the CDR3 is TGCGCCAGCAGCTTAGAGATTCTTAATTCACCCCTCCACTTT.

This chain uses TRBV4-2 with TRBJ1-6, with 9 bases matching TRBD1. The CDR3 has 15 amino acids. Germline trimming cut 5 bases from V and 8 bases from J; bases unmatched to any gene: 7. CDR1 is LGHNA, CDR2 YNFKEQ, per germline. The CDR3 bases are TGTGCCAGCAGCGAACCGGGACAGGGCTATTCACCCCTCCACTTT. Translation gives CASSEPGQGYSPLHF.

The chain combines TRBV12-3 or TRBV12-4 with TRBJ2-5, with 7 bases lining up with TRBD2. J gave up 5 bases and V 3 bases, and 3 bases lay outside the gene matches. The CDR3 has 13 amino acids. The DNA of the CDR3 is TGTGCCAGCAGTTTGACTAGCAGGGAGACCCAGTACTTC. Amino acids: CASSLTSRETQYF.

The chain has TRBV29-1 and TRBJ1-4; D is unresolved. The germline V gene encodes CDR1 SQVTM and CDR2 ANQGSEA. Trimming pared 4 bases from V and 5 bases from J, leaving 14 bases between. The CDR3 contains 14 residues. CDR3 loop: CSVVGSGGNEKLFF. CDR3 nucleotides: TGCAGCGTTGTGGGTTCGGGAGGGAATGAAAAACTGTTTTTT.

This clone was seen a single time. The genes are TRBV19 and TRBJ2-1, with D perhaps TRBD1 (5 bases). The V gene lost 7 bases and the J gene lost 9 bases, with 16 bases spanning the gap. CDR3 length: 13 residues. Germline-derived CDR1 and CDR2 are LNHDA and SQIVND (reference sequence). The CDR3 here is CASTPTDSGEQFF. The DNA for the CDR3 is TGTGCCAGTACCCCGACAGATAGTGGTGAGCAGTTCTTC.